This T cell receptor (beta chain) was observed in a study of cytomegalovirus exposure and HLA in healthy donors. General observations from the study: Rare TCR sequences dominated, though some public TCRs recurred in many donors.

CDR3 size: 13 residues. Trimming pared 5 bases from V and 1 base from J, leaving 7 bases between. Germline CDR1 is SGHVS and CDR2 is FNYEAQ. A note on this clone: Its antigen remains unknown.

In the PCR, 60 Vbeta and 13 Jbeta primers were used. Per the original data handling: As a later analysis found, there were around 86 million unique TCR beta chains, of which 8.5 million to 13 million were shared. The repertoire was sequenced with immunoSEQ multiplex PCR; TCRdb's copy has only in-frame clones and lacks some. V and J calls and clone size come straight from that table; D and trimming were deduced from the DNA. The data hold 150,000 to 200,000 clones, with around 81% observed a single time. Sequencing was carried out using PBMCs. V is TRBV7-6 and J is TRBJ2-3; tentative D call: TRBD1 (6 bases). The receptor comes from a man aged 18 to 35 in good health and CMV-seronegative. CDR3 coding DNA: TGTGCCAGCAGCAGACAGGGCACAGATACGCAGTATTTT. Protein sequence: CASSRQGTDTQYF.